This T cell receptor beta chain was identified in a study of T cells after yellow fever vaccination. Each CDR3 protein is one row after TCRdb ran MiXCR on the 5' RACE reads. Of about 220,000 distinct CDR3 sequences listed, 3% to 4% were seen once; the top ten hold around 3%. Germline assignment: CDR1 SGHRS and CDR2 YFSETQ. V lost 3 bases and J lost 1, with 10 bases in between. CDR3 length: 14 amino acids. In its sample, this clonotype was seen many times. Antigen unknown. Study-level results: Post-booster repertoires contained most primary-vaccination clones again (96% CD4, roughly 90% CD8).

Material: CD4+ T cells sorted from PBMCs, obtained 10 days after the yellow fever booster vaccination. This sequence originates from a man between 18 and 35 years old who received the YFV17D yellow fever vaccine. The chain combines TRBV5-1 with TRBJ2-5, with D uncertain. The CDR3 is CASSWNGIQETQYF. CDR3 coding DNA: TGCGCCAGCAGCTGGAACGGAATCCAAGAGACCCAGTACTTC.